This entry describes one T cell receptor (beta chain). Using a J-beta primer mix together with a sample-barcoded 5' primer, a second PCR was run for roughly 6 to 11 cycles. TCRdb independently ran MiXCR on the 5' RACE reads; one entry per CDR3 protein. The sample has roughly 560,000 distinct CDR3 sequences, approximately 25% seen once. This entry comes from a study of blood T cells in healthy people across ages. Trimming took 4 bases from V and 0 from J, leaving 12 bases between them. From germline, CDR1 is GTSNPN and CDR2 SVGIG (reference sequence). The CDR3 runs 15 residues. Each donor supplied approximately 10 milliliters of peripheral blood. The same data also contributed to another study, on T cells of mothers and their children. This second study says: Using the M1S primer, the second PCR added sample barcodes along with 2-4 random nucleotides.

Sequencing input: blood. The clonotype was recovered from a boy between 10 and 17 years old in good health. The chain employs TRBV30 and TRBJ1-4; TRBD1 might be the D (6 bases). This CDR3 reads CAWNRRGTTNEKLFF. For the CDR3, the DNA is TGTGCCTGGAATAGGAGGGGGACAACTAATGAAAAACTGTTTTTT.